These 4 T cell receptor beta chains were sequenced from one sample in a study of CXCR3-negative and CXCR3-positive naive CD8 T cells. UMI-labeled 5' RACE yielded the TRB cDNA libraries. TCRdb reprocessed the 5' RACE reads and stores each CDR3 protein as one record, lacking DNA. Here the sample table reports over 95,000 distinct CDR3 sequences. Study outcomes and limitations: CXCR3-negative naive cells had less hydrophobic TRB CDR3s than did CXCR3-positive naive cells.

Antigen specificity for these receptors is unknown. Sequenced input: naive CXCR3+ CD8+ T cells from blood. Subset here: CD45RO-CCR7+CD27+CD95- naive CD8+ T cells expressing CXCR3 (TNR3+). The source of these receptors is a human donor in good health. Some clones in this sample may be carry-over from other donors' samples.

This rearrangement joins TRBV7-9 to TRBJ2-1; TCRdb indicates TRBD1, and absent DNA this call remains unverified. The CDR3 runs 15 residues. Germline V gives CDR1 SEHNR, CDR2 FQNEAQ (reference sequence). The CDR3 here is CASSSPRTQNNEQFF.

The CDR3: CASSPEIYEQYF. The V and J genes are TRBV28 and TRBJ2-7. The CDR3 sequence is 12 residues long. The germline V gene has CDR1 MDHEN and CDR2 SYDVKM.

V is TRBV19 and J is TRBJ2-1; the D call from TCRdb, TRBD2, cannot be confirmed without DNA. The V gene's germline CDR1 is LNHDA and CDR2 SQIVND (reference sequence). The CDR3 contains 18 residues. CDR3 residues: CASSIRLAGGPEYNEQFF.

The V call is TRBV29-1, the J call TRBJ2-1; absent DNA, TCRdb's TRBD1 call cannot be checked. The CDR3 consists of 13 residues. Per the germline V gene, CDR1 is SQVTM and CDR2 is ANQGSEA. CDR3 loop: CSAPVPGWNEQFF.